What follows are 26 T cell receptor beta chains derived from one specimen sequenced in a study of regulatory T cells in long-lasting Graves disease. Arm-PCR of CDR3 regions with iRepertoire HTBI primers generated TCR beta libraries. TCRdb re-derived calls from the multiplex PCR reads in MiXCR, one entry per CDR3 protein. The sample gives some 420,000 distinct CDR3 sequences, roughly 22% of which show up once; around 13% is in the top ten. Time point described: persistent/refractory GD, antithyroid drugs over 5 years with positive TRAb. From PBMCs, RNA was extracted and then used to make the TCR library. The source material was peripheral blood mononuclear cells (PBMCs), sampled when the disease was refractory, from a patient treated with antithyroid drugs. The receptors originated from a female donor with Graves disease.

In this sample, this clonotype turned up many times. A junction end diverges from the germline sequence, so it may reflect a read error. The chain recombines TRBV28 with TRBJ1-1, with D hard to call. The CDR3 spans 12 residues. The germline gives CDR1 MDHEN, CDR2 SYDVKM. CDR3 in amino acids: CASNLRNTEAFF. In DNA form, the CDR3 reads TGTGCCAGCAATTTAAGGAACACTGAAGCTTTCTTT.

This clonotype has only a few counts. V is TRBV30 and J is TRBJ1-2; D call uncertain. The CDR3 is 13 residues long. The V end was cut by 4 bases, the J end by 4 bases, with 13 bases between. The germline V gene has CDR1 GTSNPN and CDR2 SVGIG (reference sequence). The DNA of the CDR3 is TGTGCCTGGACATCGGGGTCGGTCTATGGCTACACCTTC. This encodes CAWTSGSVYGYTF.

This clonotype was found a few times. One end of the junction does not line up with germline, which may come from a read error. The rearrangement joins TRBV24-1 to TRBJ2-5, with 7 bases identical to TRBD2. CDR1 is KGHDR and CDR2 is SFDVKD in the germline V gene. This CDR3 contains 15 residues. The chain's CDR3 is CATSAQLATKEAQYF. CDR3 DNA sequence: TGTGCCACCAGTGCTCAACTAGCGACTAAAGAGGCCCAGTACTTC.

A few counts support this clonotype. The DNA for the CDR3 is TGTGCCAGCAGGAAAAATTTCCGGGACAGAGCTAGCCAAGAGACCCAGTACTTC. Translating gives CASRKNFRDRASQETQYF. The rearrangement joins TRBV6-1 to TRBJ2-5, with TRBD1 matching over 7 bases. Germline CDR1 MNHNS, CDR2 SASEGT. The CDR3 is 18 amino acids. After removal of 6 bases from V and 1 base from J, the junction contained 17 bases not matched to a gene.

In this sample, this clonotype turned up a few times. V usage is TRBV20-1 and J usage is TRBJ1-5; 9 bases are a match to TRBD1. This CDR3 is built from 15 residues. Germline trimming cut 0 bases from V and 6 bases from J; bases unmatched to any gene: 6. From germline, CDR1 is DFQATT and CDR2 SNEGSKA (reference sequence). In nucleotides, the CDR3 is TGCAGTGCTAGAGACACAGGGGGCGCGGGTCAGCCCCAGCATTTT. It specifies CSARDTGGAGQPQHF.

The V call is TRBV5-1, the J call TRBJ2-2; 7 nucleotides align to TRBD1. Germline CDR1 reads SGHRS; CDR2 reads YFSETQ. This CDR3 is built from 13 residues. After removal of 5 bases from V and 4 bases from J, the junction contained 2 bases not matched to a gene. The DNA of the CDR3 is TGCGCCAGCAGACCAGGGGGCACCGGGGAGCTGTTTTTT. It codes for CASRPGGTGELFF.

The sample holds many counts of this clonotype. V is TRBV11-1 and J is TRBJ2-2, with 8 bases identical to TRBD1. Germline loops: CDR1 SGHAT, CDR2 FQDESV (reference sequence). The CDR3 totals 15 residues. V dropped 7 bases and J dropped 1; count of bases not matched to a gene: 5. The CDR3 spells CASTIGTGNTGELFF. Written as DNA, the CDR3 is TGTGCCAGCACCATAGGGACAGGGAACACCGGGGAGCTGTTTTTT.

This clonotype was found once. The chain combines TRBV12-3 or TRBV12-4 with TRBJ1-3; D unresolved. V was shortened by 3 bases and J by 0 bases, with 15 bases between the two germline ends. CDR3 length: 17 residues. Here the CDR3 DNA reads TGTGCCAGCAGTTTGTTGGGCAGGTCCCTCTCTGGAAACACCATATATTTT. Translation gives CASSLLGRSLSGNTIYF.

Worth noting for this clonotype: This may arise from a read error, as a much more abundant clone is one base away. The genes are TRBV28 and TRBJ2-7; TRBD2 matches at 9 bases. The CDR3 has 13 residues. CDR1 and CDR2 (germline): MDHEN, SYDVKM. V lost 10 bases to trimming and J lost 4 bases; unmatched junction nucleotides: 8. The DNA for the CDR3 is TGTGCCACCAGAGCGGGGGGATGGTACGAGCAGTACTTC. Its translation is CATRAGGWYEQYF.

This clonotype appeared a few times. CDR3 protein: CASSSPGGQGGPLHF. The DNA for the CDR3 is TGTGCCAGCAGTTCCCCCGGTGGACAGGGGGGACCCCTCCACTTT. The rearrangement joins TRBV28 to TRBJ1-6; TRBD1 agrees at 10 bases. Germline values: CDR1 MDHEN, CDR2 SYDVKM. This CDR3 has 15 amino acids. The V gene end was trimmed by 4 bases and the J gene end by 12 bases; junction bases not matched to a gene: 9.

Ten or more counts support this clonotype. This rearrangement joins TRBV12-3 or TRBV12-4 to TRBJ2-4, with 10 bases aligning to TRBD2. With V trimmed by 7 bases and J by 6 bases, 24 bases remained unmatched. This CDR3 is built from 20 residues. This chain's CDR3 is CASTPGVGSGLAGDGNIQYF. The CDR3 bases are TGTGCCAGCACCCCAGGTGTCGGCTCCGGGCTAGCGGGAGACGGAAACATTCAGTACTTC.

V is TRBV19 and J is TRBJ2-7; 9 bases line up with TRBD1. Unmatched junction bases numbered 15, after V lost 3 bases and J lost 3 bases. The CDR3 contains 18 residues. CDR1 and CDR2 (germline): LNHDA, SQIVND (reference sequence). CDR3 loop: CASSIYPVGQGTFYEQYF. The CDR3 DNA follows: TGTGCCAGTAGTATTTACCCCGTCGGACAGGGGACATTCTACGAGCAGTACTTC.

This clonotype appeared a few times. The chain is built from TRBV6-4 and TRBJ1-1; D gene ambiguous. The CDR3 sequence is 15 residues long. With 6 bases removed from V and 1 base from J, the gap between germline ends came to 15 bases. The germline V gene encodes CDR1 MRHNA and CDR2 SNTAGT. The CDR3 DNA reads TGTGCCAGCAGCCCTTCTGTCGGAACGAACACTGAAGCTTTCTTT. It encodes CASSPSVGTNTEAFF.

This clonotype was seen many times. The rearrangement uses TRBV6-1 and TRBJ2-5; D may correspond to TRBD1 or TRBD2 (5 bases each). The V and J ends lost 7 bases and 5 bases respectively, with 20 bases between them. This CDR3 has 15 amino acids. Per the germline V gene, CDR1 is MNHNS and CDR2 is SASEGT. DNA for the CDR3: TGTGCCAGCACCCAGGGACCCCGGGGTGGGGAGACCCAGTACTTC. Translation gives CASTQGPRGGETQYF.

The rearrangement uses TRBV6-5 and TRBJ1-5; D gene unclear. This CDR3 is built from 15 residues. From germline, CDR1 is MNHEY and CDR2 SVGAGI. Trimming shortened V by 0 bases and J by 3 bases, and 9 bases separated the two germline ends. CDR3 region: CASSYSPGDNQPQHF. CDR3 coding DNA: TGTGCCAGCAGTTACTCGCCGGGCGACAATCAGCCCCAGCATTTT.

This chain joins TRBV6-1 and TRBJ1-1, with D possibly TRBD1 on 5 matching bases. Germline V gives CDR1 MNHNS, CDR2 SASEGT. There are 13 residues in the CDR3. Trimming took 11 bases from V and 0 from J, leaving 13 bases between them. CDR3 nucleotide sequence: TGTGCCCCCCGGGGGATTCTGAACACTGAAGCTTTCTTT. As protein: CAPRGILNTEAFF.

This clonotype was seen many times. The J gene is TRBJ2-5, the V gene TRBV6-6; D remains unclear. Germline V lookup: CDR1 MNHNY, CDR2 SVGAGI (reference sequence). Trimming stripped 0 bases from V and 3 bases from J, with 5 bases between. This CDR3 has 13 amino acids. CDR3 protein: CASSYSGKETQYF. CDR3 DNA sequence: TGTGCCAGCAGTTACTCGGGTAAAGAGACCCAGTACTTC.

There are a few counts of this clonotype. The chain has TRBV5-1 and TRBJ2-1; D ambiguous. The CDR3 spans 14 residues. Trimming removed 4 bases from V and 0 bases from J, with 8 bases in between. Germline loops: CDR1 SGHRS, CDR2 YFSETQ. The CDR3 DNA reads as TGCGCCAGCAGCACGGGTAGCTCCTACAATGAGCAGTTCTTC. This translates into CASSTGSSYNEQFF.

Many counts were recorded for this clonotype. A much larger clone differs by one base, so this may be a read error. J is TRBJ2-7 and V is TRBV3-1; D is uncertain. Trimming pared 1 base from V and 3 bases from J, leaving 4 bases between. This CDR3 has 12 residues. The germline V gene has CDR1 LGHDT and CDR2 YNNKEL (reference sequence). CDR3 DNA sequence: TGTGCCAGCAGCCAAGGGGGCTACGAGCAGTACTTC. Protein sequence: CASSQGGYEQYF.

This clonotype was seen ten or more times. This chain connects TRBV20-1 to TRBJ2-7, with D perhaps matching TRBD1 or TRBD2 (6 bases each). The CDR3 length is 12 residues. Germline CDR1 reads DFQATT; CDR2 reads SNEGSKA (reference sequence). V lost 5 bases to trimming and J lost 4 bases, with 12 bases between them. The CDR3 sequence is CSAERGLYEQYF. The CDR3, as DNA: TGCAGTGCTGAACGGGGGCTATACGAGCAGTACTTC.

This clonotype was observed a handful of times. The chain couples TRBV28 to TRBJ2-7; 11 bases line up with TRBD2. The V gene end was trimmed by 5 bases and the J gene end by 6 bases; junction bases not matched to a gene: 6. This CDR3 has 14 amino acids. Germline V gives CDR1 MDHEN, CDR2 SYDVKM. CDR3: CASSLTSGRREQYF. In DNA form, the CDR3 reads TGTGCCAGCAGTCTTACTAGCGGGAGACGCGAGCAGTACTTC.

This clonotype occurred once. A far larger clone is just one base off, so this is likely a read error. The conserved phenylalanine or tryptophan normally closing the CDR3 is absent here, so this likely arose from a read error. This chain joins TRBV2 and TRBJ1-2; maybe TRBD1 (5 bases). The CDR3 is 13 amino acids. CDR1 and CDR2 from the germline V gene are SNHLY and FYNNEI. V was shortened by 6 bases and J by 4 bases, with 12 bases between the two germline ends. This CDR3 reads CASSWDWGYGYTL. The CDR3, as DNA: TGTGCCAGCAGCTGGGACTGGGGCTATGGCTACACCCTC.

This chain connects TRBV2 to TRBJ1-6; unclear D gene. Trimming cost V 6 bases and J 10 bases, with 13 bases left between them. Germline CDR1 reads SNHLY; CDR2 reads FYNNEI. The CDR3 has 13 residues. The CDR3 DNA follows: TGTGCCAGCAGCTTAGAAGCCGGCTCACCCCTCCACTTT. Protein: CASSLEAGSPLHF.

This clonotype was counted once. The chain uses TRBV15 and TRBJ2-1, with a tentative D call TRBD1 (6 bases). Germline CDR1 reads LNHNV; CDR2 reads YYDKDF (reference sequence). This CDR3 is built from 15 residues. V shed 8 bases and J shed 0 bases, with 14 bases lying between them. The CDR3 protein is CATGSDRSSYNEQFF. Here the CDR3 DNA reads TGTGCCACCGGGTCCGACAGGAGCTCCTACAATGAGCAGTTCTTC.

CDR3 in amino acids: CAWSLGRDTEAFF. CDR3 nucleotides: TGTGCCTGGAGTCTCGGACGAGACACTGAAGCTTTCTTT. The gene calls are TRBV30 and TRBJ1-1; D gene unclear. The CDR3 has 13 residues. Germline CDR1 GTSNPN, CDR2 SVGIG (reference sequence). Trimming pared 2 bases from V and 3 bases from J, leaving 10 bases between.

The chain uses TRBV24-1 and TRBJ1-2; 10 bases align to TRBD1. Germline CDR1 reads KGHDR; CDR2 reads SFDVKD. Trimming took 4 bases from V and 7 from J; bases not matched to a gene: 11. The CDR3 runs to 16 residues. The CDR3 sequence is CATSDRPGQGISGYTF. In nucleotides, the CDR3 is TGTGCCACCAGTGACCGGCCGGGACAGGGGATCTCTGGCTACACCTTC.